The source of this T cell receptor (beta chain) is a study of response to subunit inactivated influenza vaccine. Findings of the study overall: Authors suggested few new T cells are recruited by each seasonal influenza vaccination.

One entry per CDR3 protein, called by TCRdb with MiXCR from the RT-PCR reads. Of hundreds of thousands of distinct CDR3 sequences in the sample, around a sixth were seen once. This clonotype occurred a few times. Its antigen is unknown. The origin of this receptor is a man aged 50 to 59 who received an inactivated influenza vaccine. The sample in question was PBMCs from blood, obtained 12 days after vaccination.

In DNA form, the CDR3 reads TGCGCCAGCAGCTTGTCTGGGTCTGGAAACACTGAAGCTTTCTTT. This encodes CASSLSGSGNTEAFF. This chain uses TRBV5-1 with TRBJ1-1; D is uncertain. The germline gives CDR1 SGHRS, CDR2 YFSETQ. Trimming stripped 1 base from V and 2 bases from J, with 12 bases between. CDR3 length: 15 residues.